This TCR beta chain was obtained from a study of T cell responses to AZD1222 COVID-19 vaccine. There are a few counts of this clone. What it binds is unknown. Germline CDR1 SGHRS, CDR2 YFSETQ. Trimming took 3 bases from V and 9 from J; bases not matched to a gene: 10. This CDR3 region has 14 residues. Some clones are missing from TCRdb's copy, which holds only in-frame ones; the method was immunoSEQ multiplex PCR. The profile shows 130,000 or so clones, around 90% of them singletons. Study results and limitations: Among vaccine-associated CD4 TCRs, coverage spanned spike, with dominance at 160-218 and 743-854.

The chain employs TRBV5-1 and TRBJ2-5; 8 bases are shared with TRBD2. The clonotype was recovered from an adult who received the AZD1222 COVID-19 vaccine. The sequences come from peripheral blood, collected 28 days after the second AZD1222 dose. CDR3 bases: TGCGCCAGCAGCTGGGGGACTAGGGCGGGGGCCCAGTACTTC. Its protein product is CASSWGTRAGAQYF.